Each of the 8 T cell receptor gamma chains below was sequenced from the same sample in a study of human gamma delta and Vdelta1 T cells. TCRdb re-identified clones in the PCR reads via CATT. Of approximately 9,000 gamma-chain clones listed, 45% are singletons. For these receptors, no antigen is known. The sample was Vdelta1 gamma-delta T cells from blood grown in culture (DOT cells). The receptors shown here come from a human donor in good health.

The chain combines TRGV4 with TRGJ1 or TRGJ2. The germline V gene encodes CDR1 EGSTGY and CDR2 YDSYTSSV. V lost 0 bases to trimming and J lost 5 bases; unmatched junction nucleotides: 7. The CDR3 loop spans 14 amino acids. DNA of the CDR3: TGTGCCACCTGGGATGGGCCCTGGGATTATAAGAAACTCTTT. It translates to CATWDGPWDYKKLF.

This clone turned up a few times. The chain combines TRGV9 with TRGJP. This CDR3 contains 15 residues. Looked up from germline, CDR1 is GITISATS and CDR2 is ISYDGTV (reference sequence). The trim removed 2 bases at V and 5 bases at J, leaving 0 bases unmatched. CDR3 in amino acids: CALWEEELGKKIKVF. CDR3 nucleotides: TGTGCCTTGTGGGAGGAAGAGTTGGGCAAAAAAATCAAGGTATTT.

This clone was counted between two and nine times. The rearrangement links TRGV2 to TRGJP1. V shed 2 bases and J 9 bases; nucleotides not matched to a gene: 6. CDR3 length: 13 amino acids. CDR1 is EGSNGY, CDR2 YDSYNSKV, per germline. CDR3 in DNA: TGTGCCACCTGGGACGATCCCCGTTGGTTCAAGATATTT. Translation gives CATWDDPRWFKIF.

This chain links TRGV2 with TRGJP1. The CDR3 is made up of 15 amino acids. Germline CDR1 and CDR2: EGSNGY and YDSYNSKV. Trimming at V came to 0 bases and at J to 0 bases, leaving 1 base not matched to a gene. CDR3 loop: CATWDGHTTGWFKIF. The CDR3 DNA follows: TGTGCCACCTGGGACGGGCATACCACTGGTTGGTTCAAGATATTT.

This sequence joins TRGV4 and TRGJ1 or TRGJ2. The CDR3 spans 17 residues. In germline, CDR1 is EGSTGY, CDR2 YDSYTSSV. V lost 4 bases to trimming and J lost 0 bases; unmatched junction nucleotides: 15. The CDR3: CATWELSSLTNYYKKLF. The DNA of the CDR3 is TGTGCCACCTGGGAGCTTTCATCCCTGACGAATTATTATAAGAAACTCTTT.

With regard to this clone: A much larger clone is a single base away; this may be a read error. The chain recombines TRGV5 with TRGJ1 or TRGJ2. V shed 0 bases and J 2 bases; nucleotides not matched to a gene: 4. The V gene's germline CDR1 is VINAFY and CDR2 YDVSNSKD. The CDR3 has 14 amino acids. The CDR3 protein is CATWDRQDYYKKLF. For the CDR3, the DNA is TGTGCCACCTGGGACAGGCAGGATTATTATAAGAAACTCTTT.

This rearrangement joins TRGV8 to TRGJ1 or TRGJ2. From germline, CDR1 is VENAVY and CDR2 YDSYNSRV. This CDR3 is 10 amino acids long. V lost 4 bases to trimming and J lost 11 bases; unmatched junction nucleotides: 5. CDR3 sequence: CATWDEQKLF. The CDR3, as DNA: TGTGCCACCTGGGACGAACAGAAACTCTTT.

This clone occurred once. The chain recombines TRGV5 with TRGJ1 or TRGJ2. V shed 3 bases and J 0 bases; nucleotides not matched to a gene: 5. Looked up from germline, CDR1 is VINAFY and CDR2 is YDVSNSKD. The CDR3 covers 14 residues. The CDR3 loop is CATWDHQNYYKKLF. DNA for the CDR3: TGTGCCACCTGGGACCACCAGAATTATTATAAGAAACTCTTT.